This TCR beta chain was sequenced during a study of T cell clonality in common variable immunodeficiency. Between the trimmed V and J ends, which lost 1 base and 6 bases, there was a span of 16 bases. The CDR3 consists of 16 residues. Germline-derived CDR1 and CDR2 are SGHVS and FNYEAQ. TCRdb's table, derived via immunoSEQ multiplex PCR, lists solely in-frame clones and lacks some. The sample was found to contain under 50,000 clones, and every one recurs. This clone was found many times. The antigen remains unidentified. The read ends 3 residues shy of where the CDR3 ends; the end is completed using the germline J gene. Notes on the study in general: Fewer TCRbeta clones were shared among CVID subjects than controls.

The V and J genes are TRBV7-6 and TRBJ2-1; TRBD2 is a possible D gene (7 bases). The sample was peripheral blood mononuclear cells. This TCR was sampled from a person aged 18 to 75 in good health. Partial CDR3 DNA: TGTGCCAGCAGCTTAGGAGGGAGGGGGGGAAGCAATGAG. It specifies CASSLGGRGGSNE. The complete CDR3 sequence is CASSLGGRGGSNEQFF.